This is a list of T cell receptor beta chains from one sample in a study of human T cells and chemical hapten exposure. TCRdb analysed the RACE reads with MiXCR anew, one entry per CDR3 protein. Counted here are 350,000 to 400,000 distinct CDR3 sequences, nearly 6.5% occurring once; the ten biggest clones make up approximately 5.4%. Sequencing used whole blood, obtained in connection with sensitization to the hapten diphenylcyclopropenone (DPC). The receptors here all came from a woman aged 18-29 years with alopecia areata. Some clones in this sample may be carry-over from other donors' samples. Each CDR3 is given with its conserved first and last residue. D genes are given only for firm matches. Part of the rows lack a size; the others show once, few, many or a class for expanded clones.

cdr3_nt: TGTGCCAGCAGTGAAGTTCTTCTAGGGGTCTCACCCCTCCACTTT
cdr3_aa: CASSEVLLGVSPLHF
j_call: TRBJ1-6
v_call: TRBV6-1
d_call: .
clone_size: few

cdr3_nt: TGTGCCAGCAGCCCGGACCACAGGGCTCTCCAGTTCTTC
cdr3_aa: CASSPDHRALQFF
j_call: TRBJ2-1
v_call: TRBV7-2
d_call: .
clone_size: many

cdr3_nt: TGTGCCAGCAGCCCCCGGGACAGGGGGCAAGGCTACACCTTC
cdr3_aa: CASSPRDRGQGYTF
j_call: TRBJ1-2
v_call: TRBV3-1
d_call: TRBD1
clone_size: many

cdr3_nt: TGTGCCAGCAGTGTCTCAGCGGGGGGAGACAATGAGCAGTTCTTC
cdr3_aa: CASSVSAGGDNEQFF
j_call: TRBJ2-1
v_call: TRBV2
d_call: TRBD2
clone_size: .

cdr3_nt: TGTGCCAGCAGCCGTGAGCCTATAGCGGGGGGCCCGAAGCGCACAGATACGCAGTATTTT
cdr3_aa: CASSREPIAGGPKRTDTQYF
j_call: TRBJ2-3
v_call: TRBV3-1
d_call: TRBD2
clone_size: few

cdr3_nt: TGTGCCAGCAGTCCCTCGGGCAGGGCGCAGTATTTT
cdr3_aa: CASSPSGRAQYF
j_call: TRBJ2-3
v_call: TRBV6-5
d_call: .
clone_size: .

cdr3_nt: TGCGCCAGCAGCTTGGGGGACTCCTACAATGAGCAGTTCTTC
cdr3_aa: CASSLGDSYNEQFF
j_call: TRBJ2-1
v_call: TRBV5-1
d_call: .
clone_size: .

cdr3_nt: TGCAGCGTTGGCCCCCTAGCGGGGGTGGGCAATGAGCAGTTCTTC
cdr3_aa: CSVGPLAGVGNEQFF
j_call: TRBJ2-1
v_call: TRBV29-1
d_call: TRBD2
clone_size: few

cdr3_nt: TGCGCCAGCAGCTTTACTAGCGGGGACACAGATACGCAGTATTTT
cdr3_aa: CASSFTSGDTDTQYF
j_call: TRBJ2-3
v_call: TRBV5-1
d_call: TRBD2
clone_size: many

cdr3_nt: TGTGCTAGTGGTTTGGTACTCTCTGTGAACACCGGGGAGCTGTTTTTT
cdr3_aa: CASGLVLSVNTGELFF
j_call: TRBJ2-2
v_call: TRBV12-5
d_call: .
clone_size: .

cdr3_nt: TGTGCCATCAGTGAAAGTCCTCTAGCGGCGAACACCGGGGAGCTGTTTTTT
cdr3_aa: CAISESPLAANTGELFF
j_call: TRBJ2-2
v_call: TRBV10-3
d_call: TRBD2
clone_size: many

cdr3_nt: TGTGCCAGCAGTTACCCTCGCTCCTACCGGTCCAACGTCCTGACTTTC
cdr3_aa: CASSYPRSYRSNVLTF
j_call: TRBJ2-6
v_call: TRBV6-2/TRBV6-3
d_call: .
clone_size: few

cdr3_nt: TGTGCCAGCAGTCCCTGGACAGGGATCAGCACAGATACGCAGTATTTT
cdr3_aa: CASSPWTGISTDTQYF
j_call: TRBJ2-3
v_call: TRBV12-3/TRBV12-4
d_call: TRBD1
clone_size: .

cdr3_nt: TGTGCCAGCGCCAGGGAACTAGCCACAGATACGCAGTATTTT
cdr3_aa: CASARELATDTQYF
j_call: TRBJ2-3
v_call: TRBV6-5
d_call: .
clone_size: few

cdr3_nt: TGTGCCAGCAGTCCAGCGGGAGCCACAGATACGCAGTATTTT
cdr3_aa: CASSPAGATDTQYF
j_call: TRBJ2-3
v_call: TRBV12-3/TRBV12-4
d_call: TRBD2
clone_size: many

cdr3_nt: TGCGCCAGCAGCGTCTGGACAGGCAGTGCTGGATACGAGCAGTACTTC
cdr3_aa: CASSVWTGSAGYEQYF
j_call: TRBJ2-7
v_call: TRBV5-1
d_call: TRBD1
clone_size: few

cdr3_nt: TGCGCCAGCAGCCAAGACGGGCGGGGCAATCAGCCCCAGCATTTT
cdr3_aa: CASSQDGRGNQPQHF
j_call: TRBJ1-5
v_call: TRBV4-1
d_call: .
clone_size: few

cdr3_nt: TGTGCCAGCAGTGGCCTCCGATCGGGACGGGCCAATTCACCCCTCCACTTT
cdr3_aa: CASSGLRSGRANSPLHF
j_call: TRBJ1-6
v_call: TRBV12-3/TRBV12-4
d_call: .
clone_size: .

cdr3_nt: TGTGCCAGCAGCCTTTTCGGACTGTCGGGACCGCTCAATCAGCCCCAGCATTTT
cdr3_aa: CASSLFGLSGPLNQPQHF
j_call: TRBJ1-5
v_call: TRBV28
d_call: .
clone_size: few

cdr3_nt: TGTGCCAGCAGCTTTACCAGGGTCTATGGCTACACCTTC
cdr3_aa: CASSFTRVYGYTF
j_call: TRBJ1-2
v_call: TRBV7-2
d_call: .
clone_size: many

cdr3_nt: TGTGCCAGCAGCCGCAGGGGTTCCAACACTGAAGCTTTCTTT
cdr3_aa: CASSRRGSNTEAFF
j_call: TRBJ1-1
v_call: TRBV3-1
d_call: .
clone_size: .

cdr3_nt: TGTGCCAGCAGTTTTTCACAGGAGAACACTGAAGCTTTCTTT
cdr3_aa: CASSFSQENTEAFF
j_call: TRBJ1-1
v_call: TRBV27
d_call: .
clone_size: .

cdr3_nt: TGTGCCAGCAGTACCAAGGGACAGGGGAGCATTTACGAGCAGTACTTC
cdr3_aa: CASSTKGQGSIYEQYF
j_call: TRBJ2-7
v_call: TRBV12-3/TRBV12-4
d_call: TRBD1
clone_size: few

cdr3_nt: TGCGCCAGCAGCCAAGTGGCGGGCACCGGGACAGGGTCCTACGAGCAGTACTTC
cdr3_aa: CASSQVAGTGTGSYEQYF
j_call: TRBJ2-7
v_call: TRBV4-1
d_call: TRBD1
clone_size: many

cdr3_nt: TGCGCCAGCAGCTTGGGAGACCACCAAGAGACCCAGTACTTC
cdr3_aa: CASSLGDHQETQYF
j_call: TRBJ2-5
v_call: TRBV5-1
d_call: .
clone_size: once

cdr3_nt: TGTGCCAGCAGCTTACAGGGGGGTCAGGGAAACACCATATATTTT
cdr3_aa: CASSLQGGQGNTIYF
j_call: TRBJ1-3
v_call: TRBV7-2
d_call: TRBD1
clone_size: many

cdr3_nt: TGTGCCACTGACGGGCTAACCACTCTTAACTATGGCTACACCTTC
cdr3_aa: CATDGLTTLNYGYTF
j_call: TRBJ1-2
v_call: TRBV28
d_call: .
clone_size: few

cdr3_nt: TGCAGTGCTCGACAGGGGGCGGTACACAATGAGCAGTTCTTC
cdr3_aa: CSARQGAVHNEQFF
j_call: TRBJ2-1
v_call: TRBV20-1
d_call: TRBD1
clone_size: .

cdr3_nt: TGTGCCGCCCAAGACAGCTATGGCTACACCTTC
cdr3_aa: CAAQDSYGYTF
j_call: TRBJ1-2
v_call: TRBV6-5
d_call: .
clone_size: .

cdr3_nt: TGCGCCAGCAGCCAAGGCGGGGGGGCTCAGTTCTTC
cdr3_aa: CASSQGGGAQFF
j_call: TRBJ2-1
v_call: TRBV4-1
d_call: TRBD2
clone_size: few

cdr3_nt: TGCGCCAGCAGCCACGGGACTAGTTATTCGGAGACCCAGTACTTC
cdr3_aa: CASSHGTSYSETQYF
j_call: TRBJ2-5
v_call: TRBV5-1
d_call: TRBD2
clone_size: many

cdr3_nt: TGTGCCAGCAGCTTAGCCCAGGGAAGGACCGGGGAGCTGTTTTTT
cdr3_aa: CASSLAQGRTGELFF
j_call: TRBJ2-2
v_call: TRBV7-9
d_call: .
clone_size: .

cdr3_nt: TGTGCCAGCAGTCCCCGGGACAGGGGGTACACTGAAGCTTTCTTT
cdr3_aa: CASSPRDRGYTEAFF
j_call: TRBJ1-1
v_call: TRBV27
d_call: TRBD1
clone_size: .